This entry is about one T cell receptor beta chain. Its target is not known. These data originate in a study of cytomegalovirus exposure and HLA in healthy donors. General study points: At a 0.05 false discovery rate, a later analysis found around 17,000 TCR beta sequences to be associated with HLA alleles.

The CDR3 covers 12 residues. The V end was cut by 2 bases, the J end by 2 bases, with 3 bases between. From germline, CDR1 is SGHDN and CDR2 FVKESK. Primers for the PCR totalled 60 Vbeta and 13 Jbeta. Measured with immunoSEQ multiplex PCR; TCRdb has only the in-frame clones, and not every one. The data contain about 190,000 clones, about 90% of them singletons. Sequenced input: PBMCs. The chain joins TRBV14 to TRBJ1-2; D gene uncertain. This clonotype originated in a man aged 30 to 39 in good health and CMV-seronegative. The CDR3 bases are TGTGCCAGCAGCCAACTAAACTATGGCTACACCTTC. Translation: CASSQLNYGYTF.